Following are 30 T cell receptor beta chains from one sample sequenced in a study of blood T cell repertoires in COVID-19. The method was immunoSEQ multiplex PCR; TCRdb's version includes in-frame clones alone and lacks a portion of them. The table includes around 72,000 clones, around 78% detected once. Input material: peripheral blood. The receptors shown here come from a woman of 80 years or more with acute or convalescent COVID-19.

The chain couples TRBV30 to TRBJ2-5; TRBD2 is a possible D gene (5 bases). CDR3 length equals 14 residues. The V and J ends lost 1 base and 4 bases respectively, with 13 bases between them. Germline lookup yields CDR1 GTSNPN and CDR2 SVGIG (reference sequence). CDR3 region: CAWSGIGNRETQYF. CDR3 DNA: TGTGCCTGGAGTGGGATCGGGAACCGAGAGACCCAGTACTTC.

V gene TRBV24-1 combines with J gene TRBJ2-1; 10 nucleotides align to TRBD2. Germline CDR1 and CDR2: KGHDR and SFDVKD. The CDR3 spans 15 residues. With 4 bases clipped from V and 6 bases from J, the junction kept 5 bases outside the gene matches. CDR3 residues: CATSESGGGLNEQFF. Written as DNA, the CDR3 is TGTGCCACCAGTGAAAGCGGGGGGGGACTCAATGAGCAGTTCTTC.

V gene TRBV11-2 combines with J gene TRBJ2-1; tentative D call: TRBD2 (5 bases). Germline V gives CDR1 SGHAT, CDR2 FQNNGV. The CDR3 covers 14 residues. Trimming cost V 3 bases and J 2 bases, with 8 bases left between them. CDR3 sequence: CASSLIGAYNEQFF. For the CDR3, the DNA is TGTGCCAGCAGCTTGATCGGGGCCTACAATGAGCAGTTCTTC.

This clone was found a few times. This chain links TRBV7-3 with TRBJ2-1, with 9 bases that match TRBD1. Trimming cost V 2 bases and J 8 bases; bases outside gene matches: 7. Germline lookup yields CDR1 SGHTA and CDR2 FQGTGA. The CDR3 is 15 amino acids. The CDR3 DNA reads as TGTGCCAGCAGCTTACGGGGACAGGGATCGGATGAGCAGTTCTTC. Residues: CASSLRGQGSDEQFF.

CDR3 sequence: CASSPLPRTGKSYNEQFF. The CDR3 DNA reads as TGTGCCAGCAGCCCCTTACCTCGAACAGGGAAGTCCTACAATGAGCAGTTCTTC. The chain is built from TRBV7-8 and TRBJ2-1; the D gene is possibly TRBD1 (6 bases). Germline-derived CDR1 and CDR2 are SGHVS and FQNEAQ. V was clipped by 5 bases and J by 1 base, with 21 bases between them. This CDR3 spans 18 amino acids.

The gene calls are TRBV5-8 and TRBJ2-2; D remains ambiguous. In germline, CDR1 is SGHTS, CDR2 YDEGEE. The CDR3 runs 15 residues. V lost 2 bases and J lost 0, with 8 bases in between. CDR3 protein: CASSFPPANTGELFF. The CDR3 DNA sequence: TGTGCCAGCAGCTTTCCTCCAGCGAACACCGGGGAGCTGTTTTTT.

V is TRBV11-3 and J is TRBJ2-1, with D possibly matching TRBD1 (6 bases). This CDR3 has 14 amino acids. Trimming removed 1 base at V and 8 bases at J, with 12 bases between. In germline, CDR1 is SGHNT, CDR2 YENEEA. Here the CDR3 DNA reads TGTGCCAGCAGCTTAGGGTCAGGGGCGGATGAGCAGTTCTTC. This encodes CASSLGSGADEQFF. The full variable domain, its missing parts supplied by reference TRBV11-3 and TRBJ2-1, is EAGVVQSPRYKIIEKKQPVAFWCNPISGHNTLYWYLQNLGQGPELLIRYENEEAVDDSQLPKDRFSAERLKGVDSTLKIQPAELGDSAVYLCASSLGSGADEQFFGPGTRLTVL.

This chain uses TRBV18 with TRBJ1-1, with TRBD1 matching 10 bases. This CDR3 has 17 residues. J gave up 1 base and V 1 base, and 6 bases lay outside the gene matches. CDR1 is KGHSH and CDR2 is LQKENI in the germline V gene. CDR3 sequence (DNA): TGTGCCAGCTCACCACAGGGGACAGGGGTGGCGAACACTGAAGCTTTCTTT. This translates into CASSPQGTGVANTEAFF.

The table lists this clone with a few counts. The rearrangement uses TRBV6-1 and TRBJ1-5; D remains unclear. Germline lookup yields CDR1 MNHNS and CDR2 SASEGT. CDR3 size: 17 residues. V lost 0 bases and J 4 bases, leaving 16 bases between the germline ends. CDR3 DNA: TGTGCCAGCAGTGAAGCAGTCCAGTCACAGTTAAATCAGCCCCAGCATTTT. The encoded protein is CASSEAVQSQLNQPQHF.

This clone was counted a few times. The chain carries TRBV19 and TRBJ1-1; a weak D match, TRBD1 (6 bases). Trimming cost V 4 bases and J 0 bases, with 12 bases left between them. There are 15 residues in the CDR3. Germline V gene sequence: CDR1 LNHDA, CDR2 SQIVND (reference sequence). CDR3 amino acids: CASSRGSGVNTEAFF. In DNA, the CDR3 is TGTGCCAGTAGTAGGGGGTCAGGGGTGAACACTGAAGCTTTCTTT. The variable domain in full, with the rest retrieved from reference TRBV19 and TRBJ1-1, is DGGITQSPKYLFRKEGQNVTLSCEQNLNHDAMYWYRQDPGQGLRLIYYSQIVNDFQKGDIAEGYSVSREKKESFPLTVTSAQKNPTAFYLCASSRGSGVNTEAFFGQGTRLTVV.

The V and J genes are TRBV7-8 and TRBJ2-7; D perhaps matches TRBD2 (5 bases). The CDR3 is 17 residues long. V was shortened by 3 bases and J by 0 bases, with 18 bases between the two germline ends. Per the germline V gene, CDR1 is SGHVS and CDR2 is FQNEAQ. In nucleotides, the CDR3 is TGTGCCAGCAGCTTGGCTCTATCCCAAGGGAGCTCCTACGAGCAGTACTTC. This sequence encodes CASSLALSQGSSYEQYF.

The gene calls are TRBV7-6 and TRBJ2-1, with 10 bases lining up with TRBD1. This CDR3 has 16 amino acids. Germline CDR1 reads SGHVS; CDR2 reads FNYEAQ. Trimming cost V 2 bases and J 4 bases; bases outside gene matches: 5. DNA for the CDR3: TGTGCCAGCAGCTTACTAGGGACAGGGGCTTACAATGAGCAGTTCTTC. It is translated as CASSLLGTGAYNEQFF. Using reference TRBV7-6 and TRBJ2-1 for the parts outside the CDR3, the full variable domain is GAGVSQSPRYKVTKRGQDVALRCDPISGHVSLYWYRQALGQGPEFLTYFNYEAQQDKSGLPNDRFSAERPEGSISTLTIQRTEQRDSAMYRCASSLLGTGAYNEQFFGPGTRLTVL.

The rearrangement links TRBV11-2 to TRBJ2-1, with TRBD2 matching 8 bases. This CDR3 is 14 amino acids long. Unmatched junction bases numbered 4, after V lost 3 bases and J lost 6 bases. CDR1 is SGHAT, CDR2 FQNNGV, per germline. The CDR3 sequence: CASSFSGTGNEQFF. The CDR3 region has the DNA TGTGCCAGCAGCTTTAGCGGGACGGGCAATGAGCAGTTCTTC.

The chain carries TRBV4-1 and TRBJ2-2; D gene unclear. The CDR3 is 14 residues long. CDR1 MGHRA and CDR2 YSYEKL come from the germline V gene. V lost 0 bases, J lost 6 bases, and 8 bases lay in between. CDR3 nucleotides: TGCGCCAGCAGCCAAGATCTATTAGCCGGGGAGCTGTTTTTT. Translation gives CASSQDLLAGELFF.

V is TRBV19 and J is TRBJ1-2; 8 nucleotides agree with TRBD1. Trimming took 5 bases from V and 3 from J; bases not matched to a gene: 8. The CDR3 is made up of 15 amino acids. Per germline, CDR1 LNHDA and CDR2 SQIVND (reference sequence). This CDR3 reads CASSQQGVLYYGYTF. The CDR3 bases are TGTGCCAGTAGTCAACAGGGGGTTCTTTACTATGGCTACACCTTC.

This rearrangement joins TRBV7-6 to TRBJ2-3, with TRBD2 matching over 10 bases. The CDR3 has 16 residues. Unmatched junction bases numbered 12, after V lost 4 bases and J lost 8 bases. The germline gives CDR1 SGHVS, CDR2 FNYEAQ. The DNA for the CDR3 is TGTGCCAGCAGCTCCCTAGCGGGAGCCGAGTTGGTTACGCAGTATTTT. Its protein is CASSSLAGAELVTQYF.

The CDR3: CASTGGTHNEQFF. CDR3 nucleotide sequence: TGTGCCAGCACAGGGGGAACGCACAATGAGCAGTTCTTC. This rearrangement joins TRBV9 to TRBJ2-1, with TRBD1 matching over 7 bases. V trimming: 6 bases; J trimming: 5 bases; junction bases outside the gene matches: 5. The CDR3 is made up of 13 amino acids. The germline V gene has CDR1 SGDLS and CDR2 YYNGEE.

The chain employs TRBV7-2 and TRBJ1-2; TRBD1 matches 9 bases. Germline V gene data show CDR1 as SGHTA and CDR2 as FQGNSA. The CDR3 length is 15 residues. V was pared by 0 bases and J by 4 bases, with 3 bases of the junction left unmatched. CDR3 sequence (DNA): TGTGCCAGCAGCTTAGCGGGACAGGGAACCTATGGCTACACCTTC. This codes for CASSLAGQGTYGYTF.

The chain employs TRBV24-1 and TRBJ1-4; TRBD1 aligns across 9 bases. Per germline, CDR1 KGHDR and CDR2 SFDVKD. The trim removed 3 bases at V and 5 bases at J, leaving 3 bases unmatched. The CDR3 length is 15 residues. The CDR3 coding sequence is TGTGCCACCAGTGATCCCGGGACAGGGAATGAAAAACTGTTTTTT. Protein product: CATSDPGTGNEKLFF.

The chain combines TRBV18 with TRBJ2-5; D ambiguous. This CDR3 region has 15 residues. Trimming removed 0 bases from V and 1 base from J, with 9 bases in between. The germline V gene has CDR1 KGHSH and CDR2 LQKENI. The CDR3: CASSPPSLSQETQYF. The CDR3 nucleotides read TGTGCCAGCTCACCACCTTCACTATCCCAAGAGACCCAGTACTTC.

Written as DNA, the CDR3 is TGTGCCAGCAGTCCCCCGTGGGAGAACAAAGAGACCCAGTACTTC. It yields the protein CASSPPWENKETQYF. This sequence joins TRBV7-9 and TRBJ2-5; TRBD2 might be the D (5 bases). Trimming removed 6 bases at V and 3 bases at J, with 17 bases between. The CDR3 has 15 amino acids. Germline V gives CDR1 SEHNR, CDR2 FQNEAQ (reference sequence).

The rearrangement links TRBV29-1 to TRBJ1-1; the D is unclear. The CDR3 length is 13 residues. The V gene's germline CDR1 is SQVTM and CDR2 ANQGSEA. Trimming stripped 7 bases from V and 0 bases from J, with 12 bases between. This chain's CDR3 is CSAEGGVNTEAFF. CDR3 nucleotides: TGCAGCGCCGAGGGAGGTGTGAACACTGAAGCTTTCTTT.

The V and J genes are TRBV5-1 and TRBJ2-1; 13 bases are a match to TRBD2. This CDR3 is 15 amino acids long. The V gene end was trimmed by 4 bases and the J gene end by 6 bases; junction bases not matched to a gene: 4. CDR1 and CDR2 (germline): SGHRS, YFSETQ. As DNA, the CDR3 is TGCGCCAGCAGCCAGGGACTAGCGGGGTTCAATGAGCAGTTCTTC. Its protein is CASSQGLAGFNEQFF. Using reference TRBV5-1 and TRBJ2-1 for the parts outside the CDR3, the full variable domain is KAGVTQTPRYLIKTRGQQVTLSCSPISGHRSVSWYQQTPGQGLQFLFEYFSETQRNKGNFPGRFSGRQFSNSRSEMNVSTLELGDSALYLCASSQGLAGFNEQFFGPGTRLTVL.

This clone was seen more than once but under ten times. The rearrangement links TRBV9 to TRBJ1-5; 10 bases agree with TRBD1. The CDR3 loop spans 15 amino acids. CDR1 SGDLS and CDR2 YYNGEE come from the germline V gene. J lost 2 bases, V lost 4 bases, and 3 bases had no gene match. The chain's CDR3 is CASSPGQGGNQPQHF. CDR3 in DNA: TGTGCCAGCAGCCCTGGACAGGGGGGCAATCAGCCCCAGCATTTT.

The chain joins TRBV7-2 to TRBJ2-3; the match to TRBD2 covers 11 bases. Germline values: CDR1 SGHTA, CDR2 FQGNSA. V was clipped by 0 bases and J by 3 bases; unmatched bases: 5. CDR3 length equals 17 residues. This CDR3 reads CASSLASSGGYTDTQYF. DNA of the CDR3: TGTGCCAGCAGCTTAGCTTCTAGCGGGGGGTATACAGATACGCAGTATTTT.

The chain joins TRBV5-1 to TRBJ1-1; 7 bases fit TRBD1. The V gene end was trimmed by 5 bases and the J gene end by 7 bases; junction bases not matched to a gene: 8. CDR1 SGHRS and CDR2 YFSETQ come from the germline V gene. The CDR3 extends over 13 amino acids. CDR3 DNA sequence: TGCGCCAGCAGTGCGTCCGGGGACAGTGAAGCTTTCTTT. This gives the protein CASSASGDSEAFF.

The V gene is TRBV3-1 (or the pseudogene TRBV3-2), the J gene TRBJ2-2; TRBD2 matches at 14 bases. The CDR3 sequence is 19 residues long. CDR1 LGHDT and CDR2 YNNKEL come from the germline V gene (reference sequence). Trimming cost V 0 bases and J 7 bases; bases outside gene matches: 10. CDR3 nucleotides: TGTGCCAGCAGCCAAGAAACGGGACTAGCGGGAGAAGAAAACGGGGAGCTGTTTTTT. Translated: CASSQETGLAGEENGELFF.

V usage is TRBV6-4 and J usage is TRBJ1-1, with 7 bases lining up with TRBD1. Germline V gives CDR1 MRHNA, CDR2 SNTAGT. V trimming: 2 bases; J trimming: 2 bases; junction bases outside the gene matches: 2. This CDR3 spans 14 amino acids. CDR3: CASSDRDSNTEAFF. The DNA for the CDR3 is TGTGCCAGCAGTGACAGGGACAGCAACACTGAAGCTTTCTTT.

The chain is built from TRBV10-3 and TRBJ1-2, with D possibly TRBD1 on 5 matching bases. V lost 9 bases and J lost 8, with 19 bases in between. The CDR3 is 13 residues long. Germline CDR1 is ENHRY and CDR2 is SYGVKD. CDR3 sequence (DNA): TGTGCCATTTCCAAAGAGGGGAGCGGGGGCTACACCTTC. Protein sequence: CAISKEGSGGYTF.

The chain is built from TRBV5-1 and TRBJ1-4, with D possibly TRBD1 on 5 matching bases. V was trimmed by 0 bases and J by 4 bases, leaving 10 bases between them. The CDR3 consists of 15 residues. CDR1 is SGHRS and CDR2 is YFSETQ in the germline V gene. CDR3 DNA sequence: TGCGCCAGCAGCTTGGACTCACAGGTTAATGAAAAACTGTTTTTT. It specifies CASSLDSQVNEKLFF.